This TCR beta chain came from a study of cytomegalovirus exposure and HLA in healthy donors. There are a few counts of this clone. Its specificity is not known. Donors were drawn from the approximately 120-subject validation cohort, separate from the roughly 610-subject first cohort. Study-wide results and caveats: As confirmed in vitro, a few CMV-associated chains were specific for CMV antigens. The classifier, whose performance was assessed in both the original and validation cohorts, reportedly diagnosed cytomegalovirus status with high specificity and sensitivity.

Germline V CDR1 and CDR2: SGHAT, FQNNGV. J gave up 3 bases and V 6 bases, and 4 bases lay outside the gene matches. This CDR3 comprises 13 residues. Clones were read by immunoSEQ multiplex PCR, and TCRdb kept only the in-frame ones, dropping some. Among 60,000 to 80,000 clones listed, approximately 86% were seen once. This clonotype was sampled from a young man in good health and CMV-seronegative. The rearrangement joins TRBV11-2 to TRBJ1-2, with 7 nucleotides matching TRBD1. Sequencing was carried out using PBMCs. CDR3 sequence: CASSPGQDYGYTF. Here the CDR3 DNA reads TGTGCCAGCAGTCCCGGACAGGACTATGGCTACACCTTC.